This record concerns one T cell receptor beta chain sequence. Antigen unknown. In the PCR, 60 Vbeta and 13 Jbeta primers were used. In the original workflow: In a later analysis, the count reached 74 million or so unique TCR beta chains, with 8.5 million to 14 million shared. The protocol was immunoSEQ multiplex PCR, while the TCRdb copy is restricted to in-frame clones and leaves out a portion. V and J calls and clone size are given by that table; D and trimming were obtained from the DNA. The data contain around 96,000 clones, 60% to 75% of them singletons. These data are taken from a study of cytomegalovirus exposure and HLA in healthy donors. Regarding the study as a whole: Accounts indicate the classifier identified cytomegalovirus status with strong specificity and sensitivity.

The CDR3 totals 16 residues. Germline V CDR1 and CDR2: ENHRY, SYGVKD. Trimming took off 3 bases at V and 6 bases at J, with 20 bases between the two ends. The chain couples TRBV10-3 to TRBJ1-2; no definite D call. The source is a man aged 55 to 70 in good health and CMV-seronegative. Material for sequencing was PBMCs. This chain's CDR3 is CAISDPGAGESDGYTF. The CDR3 DNA reads as TGTGCCATCAGTGACCCCGGAGCCGGGGAGTCAGATGGCTACACCTTC.